This TCR beta chain was recorded in a study of CD8+ T cells in alopecia areata. Study information: Those treated were given oral tofacitinib at 5 to 10 mg twice daily. After 6 to 18 months of tofacitinib, follow-up continued 6 months off drug.

V lost 3 bases and J lost 6, with 11 bases in between. The CDR3 runs to 13 residues. CDR1 and CDR2 (germline): LGHNA, YSLEER. Alopecia areata patients provided lesional scalp punch biopsies and peripheral blood. Study-level findings and limits: Patients showed less clear TCR sequence sharing than mice, possibly partly because of HLA diversity.

Isolated RNA was reverse transcribed into cDNA used as the sequencing template. Sequencing used immunoSEQ multiplex PCR; TCRdb keeps in-frame clones, though not all of them. The data contain some 180,000 clones, roughly 60% of them seen just once; the ten biggest clones take up more than 1.5%. On this clone itself: Its antigen is currently unknown.

The chain has TRBV4-3 and TRBJ1-2; D is unclear. The source was CD4+ T cells sorted from blood, collected at week 0. This receptor was identified in a human donor with alopecia areata. CDR3 sequence reads: CASSQSGLNGYTF. The DNA for the CDR3 is TGCGCCAGCAGCCAGAGCGGCTTAAATGGCTACACCTTC.